The 31 T cell receptor beta chains below were found in one sample sequenced in a study of Graves' ophthalmopathy and Graves' hyperthyroidism. RNA transcripts were the source from which TCR beta CDR3 regions were amplified. HTBI primers served in a first-round RT-PCR, which a second-round multiplex PCR followed. TCRdb re-analysed the multiplex PCR reads in MiXCR, keeping a single row per CDR3 protein. Among about 740,000 distinct CDR3 sequences listed, 40% were seen once. The sample was peripheral blood. These receptors all come from an adult man with Graves' ophthalmopathy.

In this sample, this clonotype turned up many times. The gene calls are TRBV9 and TRBJ1-2, with a weak D call TRBD1 (6 bases). The CDR3 has 12 residues. The germline V gene encodes CDR1 SGDLS and CDR2 YYNGEE. V dropped 6 bases and J dropped 4 bases, with 10 bases sitting between them. CDR3 bases: TGTGCCAGCACAGGGGCCCGCTATGGCTACACCTTC. This gives the protein CASTGARYGYTF.

This clonotype was recorded only once. V gene TRBV4-3 combines with J gene TRBJ1-1; D gene uncertain. In germline, CDR1 is LGHNA, CDR2 YSLEER. The CDR3 covers 13 residues. The germline V and J ends were trimmed by 0 bases and 11 bases, with 13 bases remaining between them. The CDR3 protein is CASSQDWGNGAFF. In DNA, the CDR3 is TGCGCCAGCAGCCAAGACTGGGGAAACGGGGCTTTCTTT.

The chain uses TRBV9 and TRBJ2-7; the D gene could be TRBD1 or TRBD2 (5 bases each). This CDR3 spans 13 amino acids. The germline V and J ends were trimmed by 5 bases and 7 bases, with 16 bases remaining between them. Germline assignment: CDR1 SGDLS and CDR2 YYNGEE. The DNA of the CDR3 is TGTGCCAGCAGTTACTCAGGGACCCGGGAGCAGTACTTC. Translating it yields CASSYSGTREQYF. Combining the CDR3 with reference TRBV9 and TRBJ2-7 gives the whole variable domain DSGVTQTPKHLITATGQRVTLRCSPRSGDLSVYWYQQSLDQGLQFLIQYYNGEERAKGNILERFSAQQFPDLHSELNLSSLELGDSALYFCASSYSGTREQYFGPGTRLTVT.

This clonotype showed up many times. The V and J genes are TRBV20-1 and TRBJ2-7; D might be TRBD1 (6 bases). The CDR3 loop spans 13 amino acids. Per the germline V gene, CDR1 is DFQATT and CDR2 is SNEGSKA (reference sequence). Deletions cut 5 bases from V and 0 bases from J, with 11 bases between. The CDR3 reads CSARTANSYEQYF. For the CDR3, the DNA is TGCAGTGCTCGGACAGCTAACTCCTACGAGCAGTACTTC.

This clonotype has more than one count but fewer than ten. This sequence joins TRBV19 and TRBJ1-1; D possibly corresponds to TRBD1 (5 bases). Germline-derived CDR1 and CDR2 are LNHDA and SQIVND (reference sequence). Trimming removed 2 bases at V and 6 bases at J, with 10 bases between. The CDR3 has 13 residues. The CDR3: CASSISRAAEAFF. As DNA, the CDR3 is TGTGCCAGTAGTATATCCAGGGCGGCTGAAGCTTTCTTT.

V and J are TRBV29-1 and TRBJ2-6; 9 nucleotides agree with TRBD2. V shed 4 bases, J shed 0 bases, and the junction held 4 bases outside the gene matches. The CDR3 length is 16 residues. Germline loops: CDR1 SQVTM, CDR2 ANQGSEA. CDR3 residues: CSVASGVISGANVLTF. CDR3 nucleotide sequence: TGCAGCGTTGCTAGCGGGGTTATCTCTGGGGCCAACGTCCTGACTTTC.

This clonotype was recorded at least ten times. The chain joins TRBV10-3 to TRBJ2-7; D is possibly TRBD1 (6 bases). V was pared by 7 bases and J by 4 bases, with 14 bases between. The CDR3 loop spans 13 amino acids. Germline CDR1 is ENHRY and CDR2 is SYGVKD. CDR3 region: CAITPGQNYEQYF. The CDR3 DNA sequence: TGTGCCATCACCCCGGGACAAAATTACGAGCAGTACTTC.

In its sample, this clonotype was seen many times. The V and J genes are TRBV10-3 and TRBJ1-2; no reliable D call. The germline CDR1 and CDR2 sequences are ENHRY and SYGVKD. The germline V and J ends were trimmed by 4 bases and 2 bases, with 8 bases remaining between them. The CDR3 covers 13 residues. The CDR3 sequence: CAISGGSNYGYTF. The CDR3 DNA reads TGTGCCATCAGTGGTGGCAGCAACTATGGCTACACCTTC.

The rearrangement joins TRBV29-1 to TRBJ1-1; weak D call: TRBD1 (5 bases). The CDR3 length is 13 residues. V dropped 3 bases and J dropped 8 bases, with 16 bases sitting between them. The germline gives CDR1 SQVTM, CDR2 ANQGSEA. For the CDR3, the DNA is TGCAGCGTTGATGTTGGGGCGGTGAGGGAAGCTTTCTTT. This gives the protein CSVDVGAVREAFF.

This clonotype was detected ten times or more. The rearrangement joins TRBV29-1 to TRBJ2-5; no clear D. Deletions cut 3 bases from V and 1 base from J, with 12 bases between. The CDR3 is made up of 14 amino acids. Germline values: CDR1 SQVTM, CDR2 ANQGSEA. CDR3 region: CSVDLYGGQETQYF. The CDR3, as DNA: TGCAGCGTTGATCTGTATGGCGGCCAAGAGACCCAGTACTTC.

The J gene is TRBJ1-5, the V gene TRBV10-2; 10 nucleotides align to TRBD1. This CDR3 is built from 13 residues. V dropped 8 bases and J dropped 5; count of bases not matched to a gene: 3. The germline CDR1 and CDR2 sequences are WSHSY and SAAADI. CDR3 DNA: TGCGCCAGCTGGGGGACAGGGGATCAGCCCCAGCATTTT. This translates into CASWGTGDQPQHF.

This chain links TRBV7-9 with TRBJ2-5; D is perhaps TRBD2 (6 bases). Germline loops: CDR1 SEHNR, CDR2 FQNEAQ (reference sequence). This CDR3 is built from 16 residues. The germline V and J ends were trimmed by 5 bases and 11 bases, with 27 bases remaining between them. DNA for the CDR3: TGTGCCAGCAGCGGGGGGAGCAGGGTGGCCTACAATGAGCAGTACTTC. Protein product: CASSGGSRVAYNEQYF.

This sequence joins TRBV7-1 and TRBJ2-7; TRBD1 might be the D (5 bases). TRBV7-1 is annotated as an ORF whose role is uncertain. V was trimmed by 2 bases and J by 4 bases, leaving 15 bases between them. This CDR3 has 15 residues. The CDR3 sequence is CASSSPKGVGYEQYF. The CDR3 nucleotides are TGTGCCAGCAGCTCACCTAAAGGGGTCGGTTACGAGCAGTACTTC.

This clonotype was seen a handful of times. The rearrangement joins TRBV10-3 to TRBJ2-7; the match to TRBD2 covers 10 bases. This CDR3 has 16 amino acids. The germline V gene has CDR1 ENHRY and CDR2 SYGVKD. Germline trimming cut 6 bases from V and 2 bases from J; bases unmatched to any gene: 10. CDR3 sequence reads: CAISGTSAASPYEQYF. CDR3 nucleotide sequence: TGTGCCATCAGCGGGACTAGCGCCGCCTCGCCCTACGAGCAGTACTTC.

This clonotype was detected a few times. This may come from a read error, since a much larger clone is one base off. V is TRBV2 and J is TRBJ1-4; D ambiguous. CDR1 is SNHLY, CDR2 FYNNEI, per germline. There are 11 residues in the CDR3. V lost 4 bases to trimming and J lost 16 bases, with 13 bases between them. This CDR3 reads CASSGAQVSFF. As DNA, the CDR3 is TGTGCCAGCAGTGGAGCCCAAGTTTCGTTTTTT.

This clonotype was seen many times. The gene calls are TRBV25-1 and TRBJ2-2; D is unresolved. The V end lost 7 bases, the J end lost 7 bases, and 10 bases lay between the germline ends. This CDR3 is 12 amino acids long. Germline V CDR1 and CDR2: MGHDK, SYGVNS. The CDR3 here is CASIPTSGELFF. CDR3 nucleotide sequence: TGTGCCAGCATCCCAACAAGCGGGGAGCTGTTTTTT. The variable domain in full, completed from reference TRBV25-1 and TRBJ2-2, reads EADIYQTPRYLVIGTGKKITLECSQTMGHDKMYWYQQDPGMELHLIHYSYGVNSTEKGDLSSESTVSRIRTEHFPLTLESARPSHTSQYLCASIPTSGELFFGEGSRLTVL.

This clonotype has a handful of counts. The chain joins TRBV29-1 to TRBJ2-2, with D hard to call. Per the germline V gene, CDR1 is SQVTM and CDR2 is ANQGSEA. The CDR3 is made up of 13 amino acids. The V and J ends lost 5 bases and 1 base respectively, with 8 bases between them. CDR3 sequence: CSVLGENTGELFF. DNA of the CDR3: TGCAGCGTTCTAGGAGAGAACACCGGGGAGCTGTTTTTT.

Many counts were recorded for this clonotype. V usage is TRBV24-1 and J usage is TRBJ1-2; D perhaps matches TRBD1 (6 bases). The V end lost 4 bases, the J end lost 3 bases, and 14 bases lay between the germline ends. Looked up from germline, CDR1 is KGHDR and CDR2 is SFDVKD. The CDR3 sequence is 15 residues long. CDR3 coding DNA: TGTGCCACCAGTGACCCTGGGACATTGCACTATGGCTACACCTTC. This translates into CATSDPGTLHYGYTF.

This clonotype has ten or more counts. The rearrangement joins TRBV12-3 or TRBV12-4 to TRBJ2-5; D remains unclear. There are 12 residues in the CDR3. The V end lost 3 bases, the J end lost 7 bases, and 9 bases lay between the germline ends. The CDR3 loop reads CASSLHGRTQYF. For the CDR3, the DNA is TGTGCCAGCAGTTTGCATGGTCGGACCCAGTACTTC.

This clonotype was picked up a small number of times. The chain has TRBV12-3 or TRBV12-4 and TRBJ1-6; the D gene is possibly TRBD1 (6 bases). The CDR3 extends over 14 amino acids. The ends were cut back, 4 bases at V and 10 bases at J, with 14 bases in the middle. The CDR3 loop reads CASSSWNRESPLHF. CDR3 DNA: TGTGCCAGCAGTTCTTGGAACAGGGAATCACCCCTCCACTTT.

This chain links TRBV5-1 with TRBJ1-1, with 10 bases identical to TRBD1. V gave up 4 bases and J gave up 6 bases; unmatched junction bases: 18. In germline, CDR1 is SGHRS, CDR2 YFSETQ. The CDR3 is 18 amino acids. The CDR3 coding sequence is TGCGCCAGCAGCCCGGAGACCGGGACAGGGGCAATATGGGCTGAAGCTTTCTTT. It specifies CASSPETGTGAIWAEAFF.

Concerning this clonotype itself: An end of the junction does not agree with germline; a read error may underlie this. This chain links TRBV25-1 with TRBJ2-2; 14 nucleotides line up with TRBD2. The CDR3 consists of 21 residues. Looked up from germline, CDR1 is MGHDK and CDR2 is SYGVNS. CDR3 loop: CASRKDGLAGGSGRHTGELFF. The CDR3, as DNA: TGCGCCAGCAGGAAAGACGGACTAGCGGGAGGATCCGGAAGACACACCGGGGAGCTGTTTTTT.

V usage is TRBV10-3 and J usage is TRBJ2-2; 10 bases align to TRBD1. V trimming: 5 bases; J trimming: 5 bases; junction bases outside the gene matches: 8. In germline, CDR1 is ENHRY, CDR2 SYGVKD. The CDR3 length is 16 residues. CDR3 in DNA: TGTGCCATCAGTTCGTCCGGGACAGGGGTTACCGGGGAGCTGTTTTTT. It specifies CAISSSGTGVTGELFF.

This clonotype has only one observation. V is TRBV2 and J is TRBJ2-7, with 8 bases lining up with TRBD2. The CDR3 has 16 residues. After removal of 4 bases from V and 4 bases from J, the junction contained 12 bases not matched to a gene. CDR1 is SNHLY, CDR2 FYNNEI, per germline. The CDR3: CASSARGQRERYEQYF. In nucleotides, the CDR3 is TGTGCCAGCAGTGCTAGGGGCCAGCGGGAGAGGTACGAGCAGTACTTC.

Many counts were recorded for this clonotype. The CDR3 reads CSVEVTGVGEQYF. The CDR3 nucleotides read TGCAGCGTTGAAGTCACAGGGGTTGGCGAGCAGTACTTC. The chain employs TRBV29-1 and TRBJ2-7; 7 bases align to TRBD1. V dropped 1 base and J dropped 6; count of bases not matched to a gene: 6. There are 13 residues in the CDR3. CDR1 SQVTM and CDR2 ANQGSEA come from the germline V gene.

The genes are TRBV10-3 and TRBJ1-5; 9 bases agree with TRBD1. Germline trimming cut 6 bases from V and 3 bases from J; bases unmatched to any gene: 9. Germline V gives CDR1 ENHRY, CDR2 SYGVKD. The CDR3 runs 16 residues. The CDR3 protein is CAIRTEGTGSNQPQHF. CDR3 bases: TGTGCCATCAGAACCGAAGGGACAGGGTCCAATCAGCCCCAGCATTTT.

This clonotype was seen many times. The chain links TRBV12-3 or TRBV12-4 to TRBJ2-6; TRBD1 aligns across 7 bases. V was clipped by 6 bases and J by 4 bases; unmatched bases: 6. The CDR3 covers 15 residues. CDR3 coding DNA: TGTGCCAGCAGCTTCACAGGGGTAGGGGCCAACGTCCTGACTTTC. Protein: CASSFTGVGANVLTF.

There are a few counts of this clonotype. The chain couples TRBV15 to TRBJ2-7; no firm D call. The CDR3 contains 14 residues. CDR1 and CDR2 from the germline V gene are LNHNV and YYDKDF (reference sequence). Trimming stripped 3 bases from V and 3 bases from J, with 12 bases between. Written as DNA, the CDR3 is TGTGCCACCAGCAGCCTAGAGTCGGGCTACGAGCAGTACTTC. Its translation: CATSSLESGYEQYF.

A remark on this clonotype: Its ends do not fully match the called genes, so a read error is possible. The rearrangement links TRBV5-1 to TRBJ1-2; weak D call: TRBD1 (5 bases). This CDR3 comprises 12 residues. CDR1 is SGHRS and CDR2 is YFSETQ in the germline V gene. The CDR3 loop reads CASTGGGYGDTF. The CDR3 DNA is TGCGCCAGCACCGGGGGTGGCTATGGCGACACCTTC.

This clonotype was counted at least ten times. V is TRBV9 and J is TRBJ1-6, with D possibly being TRBD1 (5 bases). The germline V gene has CDR1 SGDLS and CDR2 YYNGEE. The germline V and J ends were trimmed by 4 bases and 6 bases, with 11 bases remaining between them. CDR3 size: 14 residues. CDR3: CASSQGPTNSPLHF. In DNA, the CDR3 is TGTGCCAGCAGCCAGGGACCGACTAATTCACCCCTCCACTTT.

V usage is TRBV10-3 and J usage is TRBJ1-6; TRBD1 is a possible D gene (5 bases). Germline CDR1 is ENHRY and CDR2 is SYGVKD. The germline V and J ends were trimmed by 8 bases and 9 bases, with 11 bases remaining between them. The CDR3 is 12 residues long. The CDR3 here is CAIGGGSSPLHF. For the CDR3, the DNA is TGTGCCATCGGCGGGGGGAGTTCACCCCTCCACTTT.